Listed below are T cell receptor beta chains from one sample, sequenced in a study of shared clonotypes between healthy human individuals. Using immunoSEQ multiplex PCR, the repertoire was profiled, and TCRdb retains in-frame clones only, with some absent. The repertoire includes millions of clones, around 96% of them detected once, and 0.85% to 1.2% sits in the top ten. Sequenced input: naive CD8+ T cells sorted from blood. All receptors derive from a man aged 18 to 35 in good health. CDR3s include the opening cysteine and the closing phenylalanine or tryptophan.

>TRBV27
CASSSGQGVSSPLHF
>TRBV4-1
CASSQVATGRYYEQYF
>TRBV11-3
CASSLEPGPLNTIYF
>TRBV13
CASSWTGQETQYF
>TRBV25-1
CASSGPRGDANYGYTF
>TRBV7-7
CASSAGLGGGYNEQFF
>TRBV23-1
CASSHYLDRGSSYNSPLHF
>TRBV2
CASSELRGPPGSGANVLTF
>TRBV7-9
CASSFIRTGNTGELFF
>TRBV28
CASSLGGWGTYEQYF
>TRBV5-6
CASSFWQSTDTQYF
>TRBV7-9
CASSPALTSFPGELFF
>TRBV27
CASSLLGVAGRGEQYF
>TRBV6-6
CASSYPGTDQPQHF
>TRBV5-1
CASSFRQGFDTEAFF
>TRBV6-6
CASYISPGQNEQFF
>TRBV27
CASSRGGRPDTQYF
>TRBV4-2
CASSPELGAPYEQYF
>TRBV6-6
CASSYAGQGYEQYF
>TRBV5-6
CASSFPRDTGELFF
>TRBV5-4
CASSLERTDTQYF
>TRBV7-8
CASTSMGAYEQYF
>TRBV11-2
CASSSTMGDRGLGGELFF